This T cell receptor (beta chain) appears in the sequencing data of a study of blood T cells in healthy people across ages. About this clonotype: Relative to the germline gene, one junction end is altered; a read error may explain this.

Then a second PCR, running roughly 7 to 11 cycles, was carried out with a sample-barcoded 5' primer and a J-beta primer mix. Each cDNA molecule, via a template-switch adaptor with 12 random nucleotides, was tagged. A single record per CDR3 protein comes from TCRdb applying MiXCR to the 5' RACE reads. The table records approximately 730,000 distinct CDR3 sequences, roughly 45% of them present only once. Per the germline V gene, CDR1 is MNHEY and CDR2 is SVGEGT. This CDR3 contains 13 residues. The V gene is TRBV6-2 or TRBV6-3, the J gene TRBJ2-4; the D gene is possibly TRBD1 (5 bases). The clonotype was recovered from a woman aged 60-70 years in good health. The sequenced sample was blood. In DNA form, the CDR3 reads TGTGCCAGCATTTACTGGGGCAAGCCGAGGCAGTACTTC. Translation: CASIYWGKPRQYF.